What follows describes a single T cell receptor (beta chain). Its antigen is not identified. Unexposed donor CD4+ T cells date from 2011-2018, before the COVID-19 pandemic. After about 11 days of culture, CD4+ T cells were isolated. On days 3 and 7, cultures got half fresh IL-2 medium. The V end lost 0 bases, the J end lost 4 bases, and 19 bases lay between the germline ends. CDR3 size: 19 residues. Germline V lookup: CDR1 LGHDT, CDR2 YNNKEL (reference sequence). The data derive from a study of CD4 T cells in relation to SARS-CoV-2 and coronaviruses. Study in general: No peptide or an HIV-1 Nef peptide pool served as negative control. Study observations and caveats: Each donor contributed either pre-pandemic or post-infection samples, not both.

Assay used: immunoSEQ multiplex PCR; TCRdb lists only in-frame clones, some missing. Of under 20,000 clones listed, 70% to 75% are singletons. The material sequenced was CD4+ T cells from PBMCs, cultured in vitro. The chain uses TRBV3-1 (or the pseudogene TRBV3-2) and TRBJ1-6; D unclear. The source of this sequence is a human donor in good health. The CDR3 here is CASSQEAGRGRGYNSPLHF. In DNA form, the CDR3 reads TGTGCCAGCAGCCAAGAGGCGGGCCGTGGACGGGGATATAATTCACCCCTCCACTTT.